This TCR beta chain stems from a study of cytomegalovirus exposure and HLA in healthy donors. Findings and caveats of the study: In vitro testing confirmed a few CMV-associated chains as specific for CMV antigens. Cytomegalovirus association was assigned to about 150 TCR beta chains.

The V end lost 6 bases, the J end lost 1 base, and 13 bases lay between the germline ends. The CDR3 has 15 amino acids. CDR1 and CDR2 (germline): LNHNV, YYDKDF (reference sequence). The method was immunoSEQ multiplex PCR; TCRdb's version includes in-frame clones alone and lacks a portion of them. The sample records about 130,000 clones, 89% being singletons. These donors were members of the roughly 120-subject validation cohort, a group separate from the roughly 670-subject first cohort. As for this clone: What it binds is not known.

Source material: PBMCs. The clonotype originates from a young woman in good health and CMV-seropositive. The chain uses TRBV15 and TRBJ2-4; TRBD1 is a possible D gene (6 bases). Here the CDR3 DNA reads TGTGCCACCAGTCAGGGGTTTGGGGCCAAAAACATTCAGTACTTC. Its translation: CATSQGFGAKNIQYF.